These 5 T cell receptor beta chains share one sample of origin, sequenced in a study of T cells in Graves' hyperthyroidism and ophthalmopathy. Researchers amplified the TCR beta CDR3 regions from RNA transcripts. HTBI primers were the set used in a first-round RT-PCR of the TCR CDR3. One entry per CDR3 protein results from TCRdb running MiXCR on the multiplex PCR reads. This repertoire shows about 610,000 distinct CDR3 sequences, roughly 14% found once; its top ten account for 4% to 5.5%. Sequencing was done on a sample of blood. The origin of the receptors is a woman between 40 and 55 years old with Graves' ophthalmopathy.

V and J are TRBV28 and TRBJ2-7, with 15 bases fitting TRBD2. The CDR3 consists of 15 residues. The V gene end was trimmed by 1 base and the J gene end by 7 bases; junction bases not matched to a gene: 2. CDR1 and CDR2 (germline): MDHEN, SYDVKM. The CDR3 DNA follows: TGTGCCAGCAGTTTATACGGACTAGCGGGAGGGGAGCAGTACTTC. Translating it yields CASSLYGLAGGEQYF.

This clonotype was picked up many times. The chain employs TRBV29-1 and TRBJ1-2; 7 nucleotides align to TRBD1. V lost 6 bases and J lost 5; bases outside the gene matches: 15. There are 15 residues in the CDR3. From germline, CDR1 is SQVTM and CDR2 ANQGSEA. The CDR3 here is CSVQPYPGQRYGYTF. CDR3 nucleotides: TGCAGCGTCCAACCGTACCCGGGACAGAGATATGGCTACACCTTC.

There are many counts of this clonotype. The V and J genes are TRBV7-9 and TRBJ1-5; 9 nucleotides match TRBD1. The V gene's germline CDR1 is SEHNR and CDR2 FQNEAQ (reference sequence). This CDR3 comprises 16 residues. V shed 5 bases and J 0 bases; nucleotides not matched to a gene: 5. This CDR3 is CASSDLTGGSNQPQHF. In DNA, the CDR3 is TGTGCCAGCAGCGATCTGACAGGGGGTAGCAATCAGCCCCAGCATTTT.

This clonotype was picked up many times. This chain joins TRBV29-1 and TRBJ1-1; D is unclear. With 4 bases removed from V and 7 bases from J, the gap between germline ends came to 10 bases. From germline, CDR1 is SQVTM and CDR2 ANQGSEA. The CDR3 contains 11 residues. The CDR3 sequence is CSVVAGSEAFF. The DNA for the CDR3 is TGCAGCGTTGTGGCGGGAAGTGAAGCTTTCTTT.

At least ten counts were recorded for this clonotype. No conserved phenylalanine or tryptophan ends this CDR3, so it is likely a read error. The rearrangement uses TRBV14 and TRBJ1-1, with a weak D call TRBD1 (6 bases). V dropped 6 bases and J dropped 3 bases, with 11 bases sitting between them. This CDR3 contains 13 residues. Germline assignment: CDR1 SGHDN and CDR2 FVKESK. CDR3 amino acids: CASRKQGYTEAFS. The CDR3 bases are TGTGCCAGCAGGAAACAGGGCTACACTGAAGCTTTCTCT.